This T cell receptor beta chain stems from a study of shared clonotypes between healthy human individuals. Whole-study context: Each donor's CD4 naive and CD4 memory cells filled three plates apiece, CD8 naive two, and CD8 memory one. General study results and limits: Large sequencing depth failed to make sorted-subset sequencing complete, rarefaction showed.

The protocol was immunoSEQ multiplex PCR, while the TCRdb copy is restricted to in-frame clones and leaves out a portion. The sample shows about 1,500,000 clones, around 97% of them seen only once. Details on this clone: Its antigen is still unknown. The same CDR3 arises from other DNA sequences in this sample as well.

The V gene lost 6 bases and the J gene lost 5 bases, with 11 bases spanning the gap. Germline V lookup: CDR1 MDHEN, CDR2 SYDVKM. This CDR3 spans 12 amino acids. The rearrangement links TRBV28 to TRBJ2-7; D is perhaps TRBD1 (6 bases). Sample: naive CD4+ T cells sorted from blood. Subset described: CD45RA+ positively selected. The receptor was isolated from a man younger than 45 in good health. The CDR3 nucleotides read TGTGCCAGCAGCCTGACAGGCGACGAGCAGTACTTC. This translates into CASSLTGDEQYF.